This T cell receptor beta chain was sequenced for a study of shared clonotypes between healthy human individuals. Study-level information: Each donor's CD4 naive and CD4 memory cells filled three plates apiece, CD8 naive two, and CD8 memory one.

The repertoire was sequenced with immunoSEQ multiplex PCR; TCRdb's copy has only in-frame clones and lacks some. The top ten hold approximately 0.4% of the sample, which has 1,400,000 or so clones, approximately 98.5% seen once. This CDR3 has 15 amino acids. Germline V gives CDR1 SGHTS, CDR2 YDEGEE. V shed 6 bases, J shed 5 bases, and the junction held 8 bases outside the gene matches. Sequencing was carried out using naive CD4+ T cells sorted from blood. Subset defined: CD45RA+ positively selected. V and J are TRBV5-8 and TRBJ2-2, with TRBD2 matching over 9 bases. The TCR originated in a man aged 25-45 years in good health. DNA for the CDR3: TGTGCCAGCATCCTTAGCGGGAGTAGTACCGGGGAGCTGTTTTTT. Translated: CASILSGSSTGELFF.